The 24 T cell receptor beta chains below all came from one sample that was sequenced in a study of blood T cell repertoires in COVID-19. Libraries were prepared by immunoSEQ multiplex PCR; TCRdb keeps only in-frame clonotypes and omits some of them. The table records approximately 100,000 clones, 80% to 90% of them present only once. Sequences were obtained from PBMCs or T cells enriched from blood (not recorded which). The origin of the receptors is a woman aged 45-65 years who had recovered from COVID-19.

The chain uses TRBV30 and TRBJ1-4, with 8 bases fitting TRBD1. V dropped 2 bases and J dropped 6; count of bases not matched to a gene: 8. Per germline, CDR1 GTSNPN and CDR2 SVGIG (reference sequence). CDR3 length: 15 residues. In DNA form, the CDR3 reads TGTGCCTGGAGTCCTTGGGGGACAGGTGATGAAAAACTGTTTTTT. Its translation is CAWSPWGTGDEKLFF.

The rearrangement uses TRBV2 and TRBJ1-2; 7 bases line up with TRBD1. V shed 3 bases and J 2 bases; nucleotides not matched to a gene: 3. The length of the CDR3 is 14 residues. Germline V gene lookup returns CDR1 SNHLY and CDR2 FYNNEI. The CDR3 here is CASSETTGNYGYTF. CDR3 DNA: TGTGCCAGCAGTGAGACGACAGGGAACTATGGCTACACCTTC.

This clone was counted once. In DNA, the CDR3 is TGTGCCAGCAGTCCAGGGGGCAAGTGGGACTATGGCTACACCTTC. Translated, it gives CASSPGGKWDYGYTF. The chain uses TRBV6-5 and TRBJ1-2, with 8 bases that match TRBD1. With 5 bases clipped from V and 3 bases from J, the junction kept 8 bases outside the gene matches. This CDR3 is 15 amino acids long. CDR1 and CDR2 from the germline V gene are MNHEY and SVGAGI.

This sequence joins TRBV11-2 and TRBJ2-5, with D hard to call. The CDR3 runs to 14 residues. V was clipped by 5 bases and J by 3 bases, with 13 bases between them. Per the germline V gene, CDR1 is SGHAT and CDR2 is FQNNGV. The CDR3 DNA is TGTGCCAGCAGCCCCCTAAAGTTTAAAGAGACCCAGTACTTC. Protein: CASSPLKFKETQYF. The full variable domain, in which reference TRBV11-2 and TRBJ2-5 provide the parts outside the CDR3, is EAGVAQSPRYKIIEKRQSVAFWCNPISGHATLYWYQQILGQGPKLLIQFQNNGVVDDSQLPKDRFSAERLKGVDSTLKIQPAKLEDSAVYLCASSPLKFKETQYFGPGTRLLVL.

The chain couples TRBV18 to TRBJ2-2, with a possible D match to TRBD2 (5 bases). The CDR3 runs to 16 residues. The germline V gene encodes CDR1 KGHSH and CDR2 LQKENI. The V end lost 2 bases, the J end lost 1 base, and 11 bases lay between the germline ends. CDR3 region: CASSPAGTGNTGELFF. The CDR3 DNA reads TGTGCCAGCTCACCAGCGGGCACGGGGAACACCGGGGAGCTGTTTTTT.

This chain connects TRBV7-9 to TRBJ1-1, with D possibly matching TRBD1 (6 bases). Trimming removed 5 bases at V and 2 bases at J, with 15 bases between. The CDR3 totals 15 residues. CDR1 SEHNR and CDR2 FQNEAQ come from the germline V gene (reference sequence). Here the CDR3 DNA reads TGTGCCAGCAGCCCTACGCGGGGGGCAAACACTGAAGCTTTCTTT. Its translation: CASSPTRGANTEAFF.

The chain carries TRBV14 and TRBJ2-1; 10 positions match TRBD2. V was clipped by 2 bases and J by 7 bases; unmatched bases: 8. Germline V gives CDR1 SGHDN, CDR2 FVKESK. This CDR3 is built from 16 residues. CDR3 nucleotide sequence: TGTGCCAGCAGCCAAAGACAGCTAGCGGGAGTTAATGAGCAGTTCTTC. Protein: CASSQRQLAGVNEQFF.

This sequence joins TRBV6-6 and TRBJ2-7, with D unclear. Germline CDR1 is MNHNY and CDR2 is SVGAGI (reference sequence). Trimming removed 6 bases at V and 1 base at J, with 16 bases between. CDR3 length: 15 residues. CDR3 loop: CASSPDTLVSYEQYF. The DNA of the CDR3 is TGTGCCAGCAGCCCCGACACTTTAGTATCCTACGAGCAGTACTTC.

This chain joins TRBV30 and TRBJ1-2; D is possibly TRBD1 (6 bases). Germline loops: CDR1 GTSNPN, CDR2 SVGIG (reference sequence). Trimming cost V 4 bases and J 2 bases, with 11 bases left between them. The CDR3 totals 13 residues. This CDR3 reads CAWKPQGNYGYTF. The CDR3 coding sequence is TGTGCCTGGAAACCCCAGGGGAACTATGGCTACACCTTC.

DNA for the CDR3: TGTGCCAGCAGCAAGTTGATCGAGGAGACCCAGTACTTC. Its protein product is CASSKLIEETQYF. The chain is built from TRBV11-2 and TRBJ2-5; D gene unclear. V was pared by 5 bases and J by 5 bases, with 12 bases between. Germline CDR1 reads SGHAT; CDR2 reads FQNNGV. This CDR3 comprises 13 residues.

V usage is TRBV18 and J usage is TRBJ1-2; 8 bases line up with TRBD1. After removal of 4 bases from V and 6 bases from J, the junction contained 4 bases not matched to a gene. CDR1 is KGHSH, CDR2 LQKENI, per germline. CDR3 size: 13 residues. The CDR3 bases are TGTGCCAGCTCACAGACAGGGGAGGATGGCTACACCTTC. Its translation is CASSQTGEDGYTF.

This rearrangement joins TRBV7-8 to TRBJ2-1; 8 positions match TRBD2. The V segment lost 5 bases and the J segment 8 bases; nucleotides outside the gene matches: 11. Looked up from germline, CDR1 is SGHVS and CDR2 is FQNEAQ. This CDR3 contains 15 residues. DNA of the CDR3: TGTGCCAGCAGCCCCTACGGGGGGGCCTTTTATGAGCAGTTCTTC. Protein: CASSPYGGAFYEQFF.

This chain connects TRBV11-2 to TRBJ1-2; 9 bases line up with TRBD1. The CDR3 runs to 17 residues. CDR1 is SGHAT and CDR2 is FQNNGV in the germline V gene. V was pared by 1 base and J by 6 bases, with 12 bases of the junction left unmatched. The CDR3 nucleotides are TGTGCCAGCAGCTTAGGGGGACCTTGGACAGGGGATGATGGCTACACCTTC. Encoded protein: CASSLGGPWTGDDGYTF.

The V call is TRBV3-1 (or the pseudogene TRBV3-2), the J call TRBJ1-2; a possible D gene is TRBD1 (6 bases). The CDR3 runs 12 residues. Looked up from germline, CDR1 is LGHDT and CDR2 is YNNKEL (reference sequence). V lost 0 bases to trimming and J lost 10 bases, with 9 bases between them. CDR3 nucleotides: TGTGCCAGCAGCCAAGATAACAGGGCCTACACCTTC. It specifies CASSQDNRAYTF.

This chain uses TRBV19 with TRBJ2-2; no firm D call. The V gene's germline CDR1 is LNHDA and CDR2 SQIVND (reference sequence). This CDR3 contains 14 residues. Trimming pared 3 bases from V and 1 base from J, leaving 6 bases between. This CDR3 is CASSIQQNTGELFF. Here the CDR3 DNA reads TGTGCCAGTAGTATCCAACAGAACACCGGGGAGCTGTTTTTT.

The chain combines TRBV28 with TRBJ2-5, with no clear D. The CDR3 consists of 16 residues. Trimming left V 3 bases short and J 1 base short, with 15 bases between. Germline CDR1 MDHEN, CDR2 SYDVKM. CDR3: CASSFTALVLQETQYF. The CDR3 DNA reads TGTGCCAGCAGTTTTACAGCCCTCGTACTCCAAGAGACCCAGTACTTC.

The V call is TRBV5-1, the J call TRBJ1-2, with D possibly matching TRBD1 (6 bases). V was cut by 4 bases and J by 5 bases, with 9 bases left in between. Germline V gene sequence: CDR1 SGHRS, CDR2 YFSETQ. The CDR3 spans 12 residues. The CDR3 reads CASSPDRYGYTF. The CDR3 region has the DNA TGCGCCAGCAGCCCAGACAGGTATGGCTACACCTTC.

The rearrangement links TRBV28 to TRBJ1-6, with no clear D. The CDR3 has 12 amino acids. V shed 6 bases and J shed 12 bases, with 12 bases lying between them. The germline V gene encodes CDR1 MDHEN and CDR2 SYDVKM. This CDR3 is CASSLVTQPLHF. CDR3 DNA: TGTGCCAGCAGCCTAGTGACCCAACCCCTCCACTTT.

V is TRBV19 and J is TRBJ2-1; D possibly corresponds to TRBD2 (6 bases). V dropped 6 bases and J dropped 3 bases, with 12 bases sitting between them. Germline V gives CDR1 LNHDA, CDR2 SQIVND (reference sequence). The CDR3 covers 14 residues. The CDR3 nucleotides are TGTGCCAGTAGACAATTGGGACTCTACAATGAGCAGTTCTTC. It codes for CASRQLGLYNEQFF.

The J gene is TRBJ2-2, the V gene TRBV13, with 12 nucleotides matching TRBD2. This CDR3 is 16 amino acids long. The germline V gene encodes CDR1 PRHDT and CDR2 FYEKMQ (reference sequence). V trimming: 3 bases; J trimming: 7 bases; junction bases outside the gene matches: 6. The DNA for the CDR3 is TGTGCCAGCAGCTTTTGGACTAGCGGGAATGGCGGGGAGCTGTTTTTT. Translated, it gives CASSFWTSGNGGELFF.

The rearrangement links TRBV21-1 to TRBJ1-1. TRBV21-1 is described as a pseudogene. The CDR3 sequence is 14 residues long. The CDR3 nucleotides are TGTGCCAGCAGCAAGACGACTGAGAACACTGAAGCTTTCTTT. Residues: CASSKTTENTEAFF.

The chain joins TRBV19 to TRBJ1-5, with a weak D call TRBD1 (5 bases). This CDR3 contains 13 residues. Trimming took 3 bases from V and 6 from J, leaving 9 bases between them. Germline loops: CDR1 LNHDA, CDR2 SQIVND (reference sequence). CDR3 sequence: CASSIGGSQPQHF. The DNA for the CDR3 is TGTGCCAGTAGTATCGGGGGGTCTCAGCCCCAGCATTTT.

V and J are TRBV27 and TRBJ1-5; D is possibly TRBD1 (5 bases). CDR3 length equals 14 residues. Trimming left V 5 bases short and J 4 bases short, with 12 bases between. Germline values: CDR1 MNHEY, CDR2 SMNVEV (reference sequence). The CDR3 spells CASSNGPGNQPQHF. In DNA form, the CDR3 reads TGTGCCAGCAGTAACGGGCCAGGGAATCAGCCCCAGCATTTT.

This chain joins TRBV28 and TRBJ1-3; 7 positions match TRBD1. Germline lookup yields CDR1 MDHEN and CDR2 SYDVKM. There are 15 residues in the CDR3. After removal of 2 bases from V and 5 bases from J, the junction contained 6 bases not matched to a gene. In nucleotides, the CDR3 is TGTGCCAGCAGTTTAAGACAGGGAGTAAGAAACACCATATATTTT. Protein: CASSLRQGVRNTIYF.